The 29 T cell receptor beta chains below were found in one sample sequenced in a study of shared clonotypes between healthy human individuals. CD45RO-negative, CCR7-selected cells formed the naive CD8 fraction, which excluded terminally differentiated effector memory CD45RA+ cells. Method: immunoSEQ multiplex PCR; TCRdb's copy keeps in-frame clones and lacks some. The data contain more than 600,000 clones, about 91% of them seen just once; the ten biggest clones take up about 24%. The sequencing input was naive CD8+ T cells sorted from blood. The receptors here all came from a man aged 25 to 45 in good health.

CDR3 DNA sequence: TGTGCCAGCAGCCCGCTACTATTTCAAGAGACCCAGTACTTC. As protein: CASSPLLFQETQYF. The chain employs TRBV7-7 and TRBJ2-5, with unresolved D. The CDR3 sequence is 14 residues long. V was pared by 5 bases and J by 2 bases, with 12 bases between. Germline CDR1 SSHAT, CDR2 FNYEAQ (reference sequence).

V is TRBV4-2 and J is TRBJ2-2; 10 bases line up with TRBD2. CDR1 is LGHNA and CDR2 is YNFKEQ in the germline V gene. Trimming cost V 0 bases and J 3 bases; bases outside gene matches: 13. The CDR3 has 20 amino acids. The CDR3 is CASSQDFLAGEVPHTGELFF. The DNA of the CDR3 is TGTGCCAGCAGCCAAGATTTCCTAGCGGGAGAAGTTCCCCACACCGGGGAGCTGTTTTTT.

The CDR3: CAWSWNYGYTF. The CDR3 DNA follows: TGTGCCTGGAGTTGGAACTATGGCTACACCTTC. The chain couples TRBV30 to TRBJ1-2; no clear D. The V and J ends lost 2 bases and 2 bases respectively, with 3 bases between them. The CDR3 contains 11 residues. Germline lookup yields CDR1 GTSNPN and CDR2 SVGIG (reference sequence).

The V and J genes are TRBV19 and TRBJ2-2; 7 positions match TRBD2. V dropped 8 bases and J dropped 4; count of bases not matched to a gene: 10. Germline loops: CDR1 LNHDA, CDR2 SQIVND (reference sequence). The length of the CDR3 is 15 residues. CDR3 nucleotide sequence: TGTGCCAGTCGAAGAATGACGGGAGGCACCGGGGAGCTGTTTTTT. It translates to CASRRMTGGTGELFF.

This chain connects TRBV28 to TRBJ1-5, with 7 bases fitting TRBD1. The CDR3 consists of 14 residues. J lost 0 bases, V lost 8 bases, and 4 bases had no gene match. Germline loops: CDR1 MDHEN, CDR2 SYDVKM. The CDR3 region has the DNA TGTGCCAGCGCTACAGGGGATAGCAATCAGCCCCAGCATTTT. Its protein is CASATGDSNQPQHF.

The CDR3: CASSFPGGEQFF. CDR3 sequence (DNA): TGTGCCAGCAGCTTCCCCGGGGGTGAGCAGTTCTTC. The chain couples TRBV7-9 to TRBJ2-1, with D perhaps TRBD2 (6 bases). V was cut by 3 bases and J by 9 bases, with 9 bases left in between. Germline CDR1 reads SEHNR; CDR2 reads FQNEAQ (reference sequence). The CDR3 has 12 residues.

CDR3 sequence reads: CASSAYGPNYEQYF. The CDR3 region has the DNA TGCGCCAGCAGCGCCTATGGACCCAACTACGAGCAGTACTTC. The chain is built from TRBV5-1 and TRBJ2-7; D is unresolved. V lost 4 bases and J 3 bases, leaving 14 bases between the germline ends. Germline CDR1 SGHRS, CDR2 YFSETQ. The CDR3 runs 14 residues.

The chain is built from TRBV14 and TRBJ2-7; TRBD2 matches at 12 bases. The V gene end was trimmed by 4 bases and the J gene end by 2 bases; junction bases not matched to a gene: 0. The CDR3 consists of 14 residues. Germline values: CDR1 SGHDN, CDR2 FVKESK. CDR3 loop: CASSPSGGAYEQYF. The CDR3 DNA follows: TGTGCCAGCAGCCCTAGCGGGGGGGCCTACGAGCAGTACTTC. Complete variable domain (other parts from reference TRBV14 and TRBJ2-7): EAGVTQFPSHSVIEKGQTVTLRCDPISGHDNLYWYRRVMGKEIKFLLHFVKESKQDESGMPNNRFLAERTGGTYSTLKVQPAELEDSGVYFCASSPSGGAYEQYFGPGTRLTVT.

Points on this clone: The sample carries other DNA sequences with the same CDR3. This chain connects TRBV27 to TRBJ2-5; no firm D call. Trimming cost V 1 base and J 0 bases, with 6 bases left between them. Germline CDR1 and CDR2: MNHEY and SMNVEV (reference sequence). This CDR3 contains 14 residues. As DNA, the CDR3 is TGTGCCAGCAGTTTATTAGGTTACCAAGAGACCCAGTACTTC. This codes for CASSLLGYQETQYF.

This chain connects TRBV19 to TRBJ2-3; D is unclear. V lost 5 bases to trimming and J lost 2 bases, with 8 bases between them. The CDR3 is made up of 13 amino acids. CDR1 and CDR2 (germline): LNHDA, SQIVND (reference sequence). The CDR3 DNA sequence: TGTGCCAGTAGTTTGGCACCCACAGATACGCAGTATTTT. The encoded protein is CASSLAPTDTQYF.

The chain uses TRBV7-9 and TRBJ2-1, with 12 bases lining up with TRBD2. V lost 5 bases to trimming and J lost 9 bases; unmatched junction nucleotides: 8. The CDR3 covers 15 residues. CDR1 and CDR2 from the germline V gene are SEHNR and FQNEAQ (reference sequence). CDR3 loop: CASSALAGGILEQFF. DNA for the CDR3: TGTGCCAGCAGCGCCCTAGCGGGAGGGATCCTTGAGCAGTTCTTC.

This rearrangement joins TRBV9 to TRBJ2-1; 7 nucleotides align to TRBD2. The V and J ends lost 3 bases and 1 base, in that order; junction bases with no gene match: 4. This CDR3 contains 15 residues. CDR1 and CDR2 from the germline V gene are SGDLS and YYNGEE. The CDR3 reads CASSEAGGSYNEQFF. DNA of the CDR3: TGTGCCAGCAGCGAGGCCGGGGGGTCCTACAATGAGCAGTTCTTC.

This rearrangement joins TRBV27 to TRBJ2-2, with 8 bases lining up with TRBD1. Germline CDR1 reads MNHEY; CDR2 reads SMNVEV (reference sequence). The J segment lost 4 bases and the V segment lost 4 bases, leaving 11 bases of the junction unmatched. This CDR3 spans 17 amino acids. The CDR3 DNA reads as TGTGCCAGCAGTTCTCTAAGGACAGGGTTTAGCACCGGGGAGCTGTTTTTT. Translating it yields CASSSLRTGFSTGELFF.

The rearrangement joins TRBV7-6 to TRBJ2-7, with TRBD2 matching over 12 bases. CDR1 and CDR2 from the germline V gene are SGHVS and FNYEAQ. Trimming took 5 bases from V and 3 from J; bases not matched to a gene: 5. The CDR3 runs 15 residues. The CDR3 is CASSPGLAGFYEQYF. The CDR3 DNA is TGTGCCAGCAGCCCAGGACTAGCGGGGTTCTACGAGCAGTACTTC. The entire variable domain, with the rest obtained from reference TRBV7-6 and TRBJ2-7, is as follows: GAGVSQSPRYKVTKRGQDVALRCDPISGHVSLYWYRQALGQGPEFLTYFNYEAQQDKSGLPNDRFSAERPEGSISTLTIQRTEQRDSAMYRCASSPGLAGFYEQYFGPGTRLTVT.

The chain recombines TRBV5-1 with TRBJ1-4; 10 nucleotides agree with TRBD1. V trimming: 4 bases; J trimming: 3 bases; junction bases outside the gene matches: 18. CDR3 size: 20 residues. From germline, CDR1 is SGHRS and CDR2 YFSETQ. The CDR3 DNA reads TGCGCCAGCAGCGCCAGGGACAGGGGATCTGTAGGGCTGGCTAATGAAAAACTGTTTTTT. The encoded protein is CASSARDRGSVGLANEKLFF.

V is TRBV7-9 and J is TRBJ2-5; 7 bases are a match to TRBD1. The germline gives CDR1 SEHNR, CDR2 FQNEAQ (reference sequence). V lost 4 bases, J lost 2 bases, and 7 bases stayed unmatched. CDR3 length: 15 amino acids. The CDR3 nucleotides are TGTGCCAGCAGCTATGACAGGGACCCTCAAGAGACCCAGTACTTC. Protein: CASSYDRDPQETQYF.

The chain is built from TRBV11-3 and TRBJ2-7, with D hard to call. Germline V gene data show CDR1 as SGHNT and CDR2 as YENEEA. This CDR3 has 15 amino acids. V was pared by 8 bases and J by 2 bases, with 19 bases between. The CDR3 here is CASRPCAVLPYEQYF. CDR3 in DNA: TGTGCCAGCCGCCCTTGCGCGGTGTTACCCTACGAGCAGTACTTC.

The chain combines TRBV25-1 with TRBJ2-7, with TRBD2 matching 8 bases. Germline loops: CDR1 MGHDK, CDR2 SYGVNS. The ends lost 4 bases at V and 2 bases at J; junction bases unmatched: 4. This CDR3 spans 14 amino acids. The CDR3 reads CASSGGLAAYEQYF. The CDR3 DNA is TGTGCCAGCAGTGGAGGACTAGCAGCCTACGAGCAGTACTTC.

The V call is TRBV29-1, the J call TRBJ1-4, with unresolved D. The V gene lost 6 bases and the J gene lost 6 bases, with 14 bases spanning the gap. The CDR3 spans 13 residues. Germline V gives CDR1 SQVTM, CDR2 ANQGSEA. The CDR3: CSVENGEDEKLFF. CDR3 sequence (DNA): TGCAGCGTCGAAAATGGTGAGGATGAAAAACTGTTTTTT.

The chain carries TRBV14 and TRBJ1-3, with D perhaps matching TRBD1 (6 bases). Trimming shortened V by 0 bases and J by 0 bases, and 12 bases separated the two germline ends. CDR1 and CDR2 from the germline V gene are SGHDN and FVKESK. This CDR3 contains 17 residues. Here the CDR3 DNA reads TGTGCCAGCAGCCAAGATCAGGGGCGAAGCTCTGGAAACACCATATATTTT. Its translation is CASSQDQGRSSGNTIYF. Filled out from reference TRBV14 and TRBJ1-3, the complete variable domain reads EAGVTQFPSHSVIEKGQTVTLRCDPISGHDNLYWYRRVMGKEIKFLLHFVKESKQDESGMPNNRFLAERTGGTYSTLKVQPAELEDSGVYFCASSQDQGRSSGNTIYFGEGSWLTVV.

The V gene is TRBV9, the J gene TRBJ2-1; 8 bases agree with TRBD2. V was pared by 4 bases and J by 6 bases, with 9 bases of the junction left unmatched. This CDR3 is 15 amino acids long. CDR1 and CDR2 (germline): SGDLS, YYNGEE. DNA for the CDR3: TGTGCCAGCAGCCTTAGCGGGACCCCCTTCAATGAGCAGTTCTTC. Translation: CASSLSGTPFNEQFF. The complete variable domain, with remaining parts taken from reference TRBV9 and TRBJ2-1, reads DSGVTQTPKHLITATGQRVTLRCSPRSGDLSVYWYQQSLDQGLQFLIQYYNGEERAKGNILERFSAQQFPDLHSELNLSSLELGDSALYFCASSLSGTPFNEQFFGPGTRLTVL.

The chain links TRBV16 to TRBJ1-2, with D possibly TRBD1 on 5 matching bases. The CDR3 has 15 residues. CDR1 KGHSY and CDR2 FQNENV come from the germline V gene. Trimming took 0 bases from V and 2 from J, leaving 10 bases between them. The CDR3 reads CASSQSRGGNYGYTF. The CDR3 coding sequence is TGTGCCAGCAGCCAATCGAGGGGAGGAAACTATGGCTACACCTTC.

The chain is built from TRBV27 and TRBJ1-4; D call uncertain. The CDR3 loop spans 13 amino acids. The V gene lost 6 bases and the J gene lost 0 bases, with 5 bases spanning the gap. Germline V gene sequence: CDR1 MNHEY, CDR2 SMNVEV (reference sequence). The CDR3 DNA reads TGTGCCAGCAGGGGAGCAACTAATGAAAAACTGTTTTTT. The encoded protein is CASRGATNEKLFF.

This sequence joins TRBV7-2 and TRBJ2-7, with D maybe TRBD1 (5 bases). The CDR3 runs 14 residues. V was trimmed by 3 bases and J by 1 base, leaving 10 bases between them. Germline assignment: CDR1 SGHTA and CDR2 FQGNSA. The DNA of the CDR3 is TGTGCCAGCAGCTTCGCAGGGCTTTCCTACGAGCAGTACTTC. It yields the protein CASSFAGLSYEQYF. The full variable domain, rest sourced from reference TRBV7-2 and TRBJ2-7, is GAGVSQSPSNKVTEKGKDVELRCDPISGHTALYWYRQSLGQGLEFLIYFQGNSAPDKSGLPSDRFSAERTGGSVSTLTIQRTQQEDSAVYLCASSFAGLSYEQYFGPGTRLTVT.

This rearrangement joins TRBV5-1 to TRBJ1-4; no definite D call. The germline V gene encodes CDR1 SGHRS and CDR2 YFSETQ. V was shortened by 3 bases and J by 0 bases, with 15 bases between the two germline ends. This CDR3 comprises 17 residues. CDR3: CASSWTSTAATNEKLFF. The CDR3 bases are TGCGCCAGCAGCTGGACTTCTACAGCCGCAACTAATGAAAAACTGTTTTTT.

The gene calls are TRBV11-2 and TRBJ1-4; D is unclear. V shed 5 bases and J shed 6 bases, with 7 bases lying between them. Germline assignment: CDR1 SGHAT and CDR2 FQNNGV. This CDR3 is 12 amino acids long. CDR3 in DNA: TGTGCCAGCAGCGAACAGTATGAAAAACTGTTTTTT. It is translated as CASSEQYEKLFF.

On this clone itself: The identical CDR3 is also encoded by other nucleotide sequences in the sample. The gene calls are TRBV5-1 and TRBJ2-7; 9 bases are a match to TRBD1. V shed 3 bases, J shed 4 bases, and the junction held 5 bases outside the gene matches. The CDR3 is 14 amino acids. Germline CDR1 and CDR2: SGHRS and YFSETQ. This CDR3 is CASSSRDRAYEQYF. As DNA, the CDR3 is TGCGCCAGCAGCTCCCGGGACAGGGCATACGAGCAGTACTTC. The full variable domain, its missing parts supplied by reference TRBV5-1 and TRBJ2-7, is KAGVTQTPRYLIKTRGQQVTLSCSPISGHRSVSWYQQTPGQGLQFLFEYFSETQRNKGNFPGRFSGRQFSNSRSEMNVSTLELGDSALYLCASSSRDRAYEQYFGPGTRLTVT.

The chain joins TRBV29-1 to TRBJ1-2, with 9 bases fitting TRBD1. The CDR3 totals 14 residues. CDR1 and CDR2 from the germline V gene are SQVTM and ANQGSEA. The V segment lost 6 bases and the J segment 8 bases; nucleotides outside the gene matches: 13. CDR3 sequence reads: CSVIAFRDRDGYTF. Here the CDR3 DNA reads TGCAGCGTGATTGCTTTCCGGGACAGGGACGGCTACACCTTC.

The V and J genes are TRBV29-1 and TRBJ2-7; no clear D. Germline V gene lookup returns CDR1 SQVTM and CDR2 ANQGSEA. With 6 bases removed from V and 6 bases from J, the gap between germline ends came to 15 bases. This CDR3 contains 12 residues. This chain's CDR3 is CSVTGRSPEQYF. In nucleotides, the CDR3 is TGCAGCGTCACCGGGCGGTCCCCCGAGCAGTACTTC.